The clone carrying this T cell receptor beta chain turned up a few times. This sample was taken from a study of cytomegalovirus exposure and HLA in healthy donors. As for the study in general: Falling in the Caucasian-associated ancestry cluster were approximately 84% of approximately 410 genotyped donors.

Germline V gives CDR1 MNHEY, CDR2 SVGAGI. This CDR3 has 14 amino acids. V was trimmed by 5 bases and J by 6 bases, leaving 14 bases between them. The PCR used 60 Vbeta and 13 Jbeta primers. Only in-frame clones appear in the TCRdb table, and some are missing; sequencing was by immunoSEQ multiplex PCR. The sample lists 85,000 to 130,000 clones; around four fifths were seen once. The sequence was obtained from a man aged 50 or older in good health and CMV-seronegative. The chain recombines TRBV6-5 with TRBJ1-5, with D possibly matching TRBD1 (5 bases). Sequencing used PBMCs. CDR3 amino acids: CASSPGGATQPQHF. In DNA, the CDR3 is TGTGCCAGCAGTCCCGGGGGAGCAACTCAGCCCCAGCATTTT.